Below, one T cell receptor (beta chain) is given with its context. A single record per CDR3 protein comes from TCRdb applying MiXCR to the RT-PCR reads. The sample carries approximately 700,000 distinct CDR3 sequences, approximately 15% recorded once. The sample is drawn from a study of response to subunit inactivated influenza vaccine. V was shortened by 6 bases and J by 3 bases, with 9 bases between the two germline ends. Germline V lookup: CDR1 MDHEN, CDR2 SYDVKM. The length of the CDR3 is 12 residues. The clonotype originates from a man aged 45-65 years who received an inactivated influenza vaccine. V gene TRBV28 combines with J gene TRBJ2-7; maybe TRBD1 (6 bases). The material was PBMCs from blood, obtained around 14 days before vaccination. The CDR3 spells CASRKTGYEQYF. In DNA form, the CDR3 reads TGTGCCAGCAGAAAGACAGGCTACGAGCAGTACTTC. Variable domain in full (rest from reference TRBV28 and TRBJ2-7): DVKVTQSSRYLVKRTGEKVFLECVQDMDHENMFWYRQDPGLGLRLIYFSYDVKMKEKGDIPEGYSVSREKKERFSLILESASTNQTSMYLCASRKTGYEQYFGPGTRLTVT.